These 29 T cell receptor beta chains came from one sample sequenced in a study of spatial heterogeneity in lung cancer. TCRdb redid the calling of the 5' RACE reads with MiXCR, one entry per CDR3 protein. Among some 8,000 distinct CDR3 sequences listed, 4.5% to 6% were seen once. The time point was: sample taken at primary tumor resection. Tumor, nontumor lung or frozen PBMC supplied whole RNA that was sequenced unsorted. The source was PBMCs, collected at surgery. The source is a male donor with early-stage non-small cell lung cancer.

In its sample, this clonotype was seen many times. The chain couples TRBV3-1 to TRBJ2-7, with 13 bases aligning to TRBD2. Looked up from germline, CDR1 is LGHDT and CDR2 is YNNKEL (reference sequence). The V and J ends lost 6 bases and 2 bases, in that order; junction bases with no gene match: 4. This CDR3 contains 15 residues. The CDR3, as DNA: TGTGCCAGCAGACGGACTAGCGGGGGAACCTACGAGCAGTACTTC. This gives the protein CASRRTSGGTYEQYF.

This clonotype was detected only a few times. The gene calls are TRBV29-1 and TRBJ2-7; D ambiguous. Germline V lookup: CDR1 SQVTM, CDR2 ANQGSEA. This CDR3 comprises 12 residues. The V and J ends lost 1 base and 3 bases respectively, with 7 bases between them. DNA of the CDR3: TGCAGCGTTGAAGGGGTGCGCTACGAGCAGTACTTC. Protein: CSVEGVRYEQYF.

This clonotype came up many times. V usage is TRBV6-2 or TRBV6-3 and J usage is TRBJ2-2; D remains unclear. The CDR3 extends over 14 amino acids. Deletions cut 2 bases from V and 12 bases from J, with 16 bases between. CDR1 MNHEY and CDR2 SVGEGT come from the germline V gene. The CDR3 here is CASSYLDDRRKLFF. CDR3 coding DNA: TGTGCCAGCAGTTACCTGGACGACCGAAGGAAGCTGTTTTTT.

There are a few counts of this clonotype. The chain joins TRBV10-3 to TRBJ2-1; D is uncertain. With 0 bases removed from V and 0 bases from J, the gap between germline ends came to 6 bases. The germline gives CDR1 ENHRY, CDR2 SYGVKD. This CDR3 spans 15 amino acids. CDR3 DNA sequence: TGTGCCATCAGTGAGTCGGTGAGCTCCTACAATGAGCAGTTCTTC. This encodes CAISESVSSYNEQFF.

The chain couples TRBV9 to TRBJ2-1; TRBD2 matches 11 bases. Germline CDR1 and CDR2: SGDLS and YYNGEE. The trim removed 4 bases at V and 4 bases at J, leaving 4 bases unmatched. The length of the CDR3 is 15 residues. CDR3 sequence: CASSPRLAGYNEQFF. CDR3 bases: TGTGCCAGCAGCCCCCGACTAGCGGGGTACAATGAGCAGTTCTTC.

The table lists this clonotype with many counts. This chain connects TRBV5-1 to TRBJ2-1; D is ambiguous. Germline loops: CDR1 SGHRS, CDR2 YFSETQ. CDR3 size: 12 residues. The V end lost 4 bases, the J end lost 12 bases, and 14 bases lay between the germline ends. The CDR3, as DNA: TGCGCCAGCAGCCGAGACGTCCTCCTGCAGTTCTTC. It encodes CASSRDVLLQFF.

This clonotype was detected ten times or more. The chain has TRBV11-2 and TRBJ1-4; D may be TRBD1 (5 bases). Trimming removed 1 base at V and 7 bases at J, with 10 bases between. Germline V gives CDR1 SGHAT, CDR2 FQNNGV. The CDR3 spans 14 residues. CDR3 protein: CASSLGRGTEKLFF. As DNA, the CDR3 is TGTGCCAGCAGCTTAGGGCGGGGGACTGAAAAACTGTTTTTT.

This clonotype is categorized as medium-sized (0.01 to 0.1%). The chain is built from TRBV24-1 and TRBJ2-3; the D gene is possibly TRBD2 (5 bases). The germline V gene encodes CDR1 KGHDR and CDR2 SFDVKD. This CDR3 has 13 amino acids. Trimming cost V 5 bases and J 7 bases, with 12 bases left between them. The DNA for the CDR3 is TGTGCCACCAGTGTCCCGAGGGAAAATACGCAGTATTTT. Translation gives CATSVPRENTQYF.

At least ten counts were recorded for this clonotype. The chain carries TRBV4-3 and TRBJ2-7; 8 bases align to TRBD2. The CDR3 covers 16 residues. The ends lost 0 bases at V and 4 bases at J; junction bases unmatched: 8. From germline, CDR1 is LGHNA and CDR2 YSLEER. As DNA, the CDR3 is TGCGCCAGCAGCCAAGAGGGGCCTAGCGGGTATTACGAGCAGTACTTC. Its protein is CASSQEGPSGYYEQYF.

At least ten counts were recorded for this clonotype. The V call is TRBV7-9, the J call TRBJ2-1, with TRBD2 as a possible D gene (6 bases). Germline V lookup: CDR1 SEHNR, CDR2 FQNEAQ (reference sequence). The CDR3 length is 11 residues. The V end lost 5 bases, the J end lost 10 bases, and 9 bases lay between the germline ends. The CDR3 loop reads CASSLGGEQFF. CDR3 sequence (DNA): TGTGCCAGCAGCCTGGGGGGAGAGCAGTTCTTC.

This clonotype was found many times. This chain joins TRBV5-1 and TRBJ2-7; 7 positions match TRBD2. The CDR3 covers 13 residues. V lost 4 bases, J lost 2 bases, and 3 bases stayed unmatched. CDR1 and CDR2 from the germline V gene are SGHRS and YFSETQ. CDR3 sequence (DNA): TGCGCCAGCAGCACGCTAGCGGCCTACGAGCAGTACTTC. Its protein product is CASSTLAAYEQYF.

This clonotype showed up many times. The chain has TRBV11-3 and TRBJ2-7; D unclear. Trimming took off 1 base at V and 1 base at J, with 5 bases between the two ends. CDR1 and CDR2 (germline): SGHNT, YENEEA. The length of the CDR3 is 13 residues. DNA for the CDR3: TGTGCCAGCAGCTTAGGGGAATCCTACGAGCAGTACTTC. Encoded protein: CASSLGESYEQYF.

This clonotype was counted a few times. This chain uses TRBV28 with TRBJ2-7, with D perhaps matching TRBD1 or TRBD2 (5 bases each). Germline CDR1 MDHEN, CDR2 SYDVKM. The CDR3 extends over 14 amino acids. The V gene lost 7 bases and the J gene lost 6 bases, with 19 bases spanning the gap. The CDR3 loop is CASNPSQGEGEQYF. CDR3 DNA sequence: TGTGCCAGCAACCCCAGTCAGGGAGAGGGCGAGCAGTACTTC.

This clonotype was observed many times. The V gene is TRBV11-3, the J gene TRBJ2-1; 7 bases align to TRBD1. The germline V gene has CDR1 SGHNT and CDR2 YENEEA. J lost 5 bases, V lost 5 bases, and 3 bases had no gene match. The CDR3 covers 13 residues. CDR3 region: CASSPGQDNEQFF. CDR3 DNA sequence: TGTGCCAGCAGCCCAGGACAGGACAATGAGCAGTTCTTC.

This clonotype was observed at least ten times. The chain links TRBV19 to TRBJ1-1; tentative D call: TRBD1 (6 bases). Germline-derived CDR1 and CDR2 are LNHDA and SQIVND (reference sequence). With 3 bases removed from V and 0 bases from J, the gap between germline ends came to 8 bases. The CDR3 totals 14 residues. The CDR3 region has the DNA TGTGCCAGTAGTATGACAGGCTTGAACACTGAAGCTTTCTTT. Its protein product is CASSMTGLNTEAFF.

This clonotype was seen at least ten times. The rearrangement links TRBV5-1 to TRBJ2-5; D gene unclear. This CDR3 has 16 residues. Trimming removed 1 base from V and 1 base from J, with 14 bases in between. CDR1 and CDR2 (germline): SGHRS, YFSETQ. The DNA of the CDR3 is TGCGCCAGCAGCTTGTCCATTGGCGGAGTCCAAGAGACCCAGTACTTC. Translating gives CASSLSIGGVQETQYF.

This clonotype was recorded many times. The genes are TRBV10-3 and TRBJ1-2; 8 nucleotides align to TRBD1. This CDR3 region has 13 residues. Per germline, CDR1 ENHRY and CDR2 SYGVKD. Unmatched junction bases numbered 5, after V lost 3 bases and J lost 8 bases. CDR3: CAISDSTGGGYTF. Here the CDR3 DNA reads TGTGCCATCAGTGACTCCACAGGGGGAGGCTACACCTTC.

There are many counts of this clonotype. The V call is TRBV6-6, the J call TRBJ2-1; D possibly matches TRBD1 or TRBD2 (5 bases each). The germline V gene encodes CDR1 MNHNY and CDR2 SVGAGI (reference sequence). CDR3 length: 16 amino acids. Trimming cost V 2 bases and J 7 bases, with 18 bases left between them. The CDR3 reads CASSYQFEAEGNEQFF. CDR3 DNA: TGTGCCAGCAGTTACCAGTTCGAGGCCGAGGGGAATGAGCAGTTCTTC.

Sample share makes this clonotype medium-sized. This sequence joins TRBV20-1 and TRBJ2-7; either TRBD1 or TRBD2 may supply D (10 bases each). V lost 3 bases and J lost 2, with 26 bases in between. This CDR3 contains 18 residues. Germline CDR1 DFQATT, CDR2 SNEGSKA (reference sequence). The CDR3 here is CSASWTGGMLAGAYEQYF. Here the CDR3 DNA reads TGCAGTGCTAGTTGGACAGGGGGTATGCTAGCGGGAGCCTACGAGCAGTACTTC.

This clonotype was recorded at least ten times. This rearrangement joins TRBV7-2 to TRBJ1-2; 9 nucleotides align to TRBD1. Germline V gives CDR1 SGHTA, CDR2 FQGNSA. The V segment lost 2 bases and the J segment 4 bases; nucleotides outside the gene matches: 5. This CDR3 is 15 amino acids long. This CDR3 is CASSLTPGQGYGYTF. CDR3 DNA sequence: TGTGCCAGCAGCTTAACGCCGGGACAGGGCTATGGCTACACCTTC.

This clonotype showed up many times. The genes are TRBV7-2 and TRBJ2-1; TRBD2 agrees at 12 bases. V lost 1 base and J lost 0; bases outside the gene matches: 10. Germline V gene lookup returns CDR1 SGHTA and CDR2 FQGNSA. CDR3 size: 20 residues. CDR3 sequence (DNA): TGTGCCAGCAGCTTAGGCCCCTGGACTAGCGGGATGAGCTCCTACAATGAGCAGTTCTTC. Its translation is CASSLGPWTSGMSSYNEQFF.

This clonotype was observed at least ten times. V gene TRBV6-1 combines with J gene TRBJ2-3; D is ambiguous. In germline, CDR1 is MNHNS, CDR2 SASEGT. The CDR3 has 15 amino acids. V gave up 5 bases and J gave up 1 base, with 13 bases separating them. This CDR3 is CASSPSWWGTDTQYF. CDR3 sequence (DNA): TGTGCCAGCAGTCCTTCCTGGTGGGGCACAGATACGCAGTATTTT.

The CDR3 coding sequence is TGTGCCAGCAGCTTACGTGACAGCGCCAACACTGAAGCTTTCTTT. As protein: CASSLRDSANTEAFF. The chain carries TRBV11-2 and TRBJ1-1; D is perhaps TRBD1 (5 bases). This CDR3 region has 15 residues. Germline loops: CDR1 SGHAT, CDR2 FQNNGV. V was clipped by 2 bases and J by 2 bases, with 12 bases between them. The whole variable domain, filled in from reference TRBV11-2 and TRBJ1-1, reads EAGVAQSPRYKIIEKRQSVAFWCNPISGHATLYWYQQILGQGPKLLIQFQNNGVVDDSQLPKDRFSAERLKGVDSTLKIQPAKLEDSAVYLCASSLRDSANTEAFFGQGTRLTVV.

Ten or more counts support this clonotype. The gene calls are TRBV2 and TRBJ2-5; D not certain. Germline V gene lookup returns CDR1 SNHLY and CDR2 FYNNEI. This CDR3 region has 13 residues. Between the trimmed V and J ends, which lost 2 bases and 2 bases, there was a span of 6 bases. The CDR3 is CASSETLQETQYF. The CDR3, as DNA: TGTGCCAGCAGTGAAACACTTCAAGAGACCCAGTACTTC.

The chain carries TRBV12-5 and TRBJ1-1; a possible D gene is TRBD1 (5 bases). The CDR3 totals 14 residues. The V gene lost 7 bases and the J gene lost 1 base, with 13 bases spanning the gap. Germline CDR1 LGHNT, CDR2 FRNRAP. The CDR3 loop reads CASASGLTNTEAFF. In DNA, the CDR3 is TGTGCTAGTGCCTCGGGACTGACGAACACTGAAGCTTTCTTT.

This clonotype showed up many times. This chain links TRBV12-3 or TRBV12-4 with TRBJ1-2, with TRBD1 identical over 7 bases. The CDR3 spans 15 residues. V gave up 7 bases and J gave up 8 bases; unmatched junction bases: 16. CDR3: CASMEGGTAAVGYTF. DNA for the CDR3: TGTGCCAGCATGGAGGGAGGGACAGCTGCAGTCGGCTACACCTTC.

This clonotype was detected many times. V gene TRBV10-1 combines with J gene TRBJ2-7; maybe TRBD1 (6 bases). Germline V gene sequence: CDR1 WNHNN, CDR2 SYGVQD (reference sequence). The V gene lost 6 bases and the J gene lost 5 bases, with 17 bases spanning the gap. The CDR3 runs to 14 residues. The CDR3 spells CASRPTGLKDEQYF. Here the CDR3 DNA reads TGCGCCAGCAGACCAACAGGGTTGAAGGACGAGCAGTACTTC.

This clonotype was picked up many times. The rearrangement uses TRBV27 and TRBJ2-5; 8 nucleotides match TRBD1. There are 15 residues in the CDR3. Trimming cost V 3 bases and J 3 bases; bases outside gene matches: 6. Germline assignment: CDR1 MNHEY and CDR2 SMNVEV (reference sequence). DNA of the CDR3: TGTGCCAGCAGTTTCCAGGGGGCACAGGAAGAGACCCAGTACTTC. It yields the protein CASSFQGAQEETQYF.

This clonotype was detected many times. The chain recombines TRBV24-1 with TRBJ2-3; the match to TRBD1 covers 7 bases. V was pared by 4 bases and J by 2 bases, with 11 bases of the junction left unmatched. CDR3 size: 17 residues. Germline V gives CDR1 KGHDR, CDR2 SFDVKD. The chain's CDR3 is CATSDPNRGPITDTQYF. The CDR3 region has the DNA TGTGCCACCAGTGACCCGAACAGGGGCCCAATCACAGATACGCAGTATTTT.